The TCR beta chain described here comes from a study of blood T cell repertoires in COVID-19. In the study overall: There were acute and convalescent COVID-19 samples, and they came from the United States, Italy and Spain. T cells, B-cell-depleted T cells, or PBMCs provided the cDNA or gDNA that served as material.

With 0 bases removed from V and 2 bases from J, the gap between germline ends came to 11 bases. This CDR3 has 15 residues. Germline lookup yields CDR1 SGHRS and CDR2 YFSETQ. In the study's own analysis: Amplifying reference gene primers gave estimates of nucleated cell counts. Sequenced by immunoSEQ multiplex PCR; TCRdb stores in-frame clones only, minus some. V and J calls and clone size are as listed in that table; D and trimming were resolved from the DNA. The profile covers about 260,000 clones, with roughly 84% appearing a single time and about 1.5% taken by the ten largest. The source of this sequence is a woman aged 35 to 49 who had recovered from COVID-19. Sequencing was done on a sample of peripheral blood. The genes are TRBV5-1 and TRBJ1-2; D unclear. This CDR3 is CASSLAGIKNYGYTF. CDR3 bases: TGCGCCAGCAGCTTGGCCGGGATTAAAAACTATGGCTACACCTTC.